A single T cell receptor (beta chain) is shown here with its context. Its antigen target is currently unknown. No much larger clone is present one base from it, and per-base qualities are unavailable. The collaborating institutions used their own protocols to collect whole blood in K2EDTA tubes. Collaborator samples were shipped for TCRbeta analysis as frozen whole blood, isolated PBMCs, or DNA extracted from either sample type. This sample stems from a study of blood T cell repertoires in COVID-19 (TCRdb year 2020). Study-wide context: Samples covering the acute and convalescent phases of COVID-19 were provided by collaborators in the United States, Italy and Spain. The prospective study material was composed of cDNA or gDNA derived from T cells, B-cell-depleted T cells, or PBMCs. Subjects who had been exposed to COVID-19, were actively infected with it, or had recovered from it provided the deeply sampled blood TCRbeta repertoires that made up the dataset. The repertoires were released in a freely available public database meant as a resource for research on the immune response to SARS-CoV-2. The samples were drawn from the first 160 participants of the ongoing ImmuneRACE study and from 1,254 subjects provided by 6 global collaborators. Sample metadata almost always included a de-identified subject ID, COVID-19 status, age in years and sex. Where available, HLA class I and class II types were taken from metadata supplied by the sample provider and were not determined by assay-based typing. Paper-wide results and their limitations: The amount of clinical and demographic metadata varied by source and participant and was provided uncurated.

CDR1 and CDR2, per the germline V gene, are SGDLS and YYNGEE. V is shortened by 4 bases, J by 7 bases, and the region joining them spans 14 bases. The CDR3 runs 14 amino acids, cysteine and phenylalanine included. Only CDR3 DNA is held: 42 bases, read in frame from base 1. TCRbeta CDR3 regions were amplified from genomic DNA by means of the immunoSEQ Assay, a bias-controlled multiplex PCR. Per the source publication's procedure: The number of nucleated cells in each sample was estimated from the amplification of reference gene primers within the assay. Sequence reads were collapsed and filtered to measure the absolute abundance of every unique TCRbeta CDR3 rearrangement. For each sample, productive Simpson clonality was calculated as the square root of Simpson's diversity index across productive rearrangements. Sourced from immuneACCESS, this table was stored by TCRdb with only in-frame sequences that have V and J called. A share of the clones is absent; for the studies checked, an unresolved V gene accounts for under half, and the remainder has no known explanation. V, J and clone size reflect that table, while D and trimming were determined from the DNA. Here the sample has about 87,000 clones; around three quarters occur a single time. The biggest ten clones account for 4% to 5.5% of the sample.

This sequence originates from a woman between 45 and 60 years old with acute or convalescent COVID-19. Sample: peripheral blood. Rearrangement joined TRBV9 to TRBJ1-4; the D gene lacks a confident call. The CDR3 has the sequence CASSPGGRSEKLFF. The base sequence is TGTGCCAGCAGCCCGGGAGGGCGGAGTGAAAAACTGTTTTTT.